Following are 28 T cell receptor beta chains from one sample sequenced in a study of T cell responses to AZD1222 COVID-19 vaccine. The repertoire was sequenced with immunoSEQ multiplex PCR; TCRdb's copy has only in-frame clones and lacks some. This repertoire shows 200,000 to 250,000 clones, roughly 91% found once; its top ten account for approximately 1%. Sequencing used peripheral blood, obtained on day 0 of MenACWY control vaccination. Receptor source: an adult in good health.

This clone was counted a few times. This chain connects TRBV10-3 to TRBJ1-6; D gene uncertain. This CDR3 has 17 amino acids. Trimming removed 0 bases at V and 7 bases at J, with 16 bases between. The germline CDR1 and CDR2 sequences are ENHRY and SYGVKD. CDR3 amino acids: CAISESNSRIRNSPLHF. The CDR3 bases are TGTGCCATCAGTGAGTCGAATTCGCGCATCAGGAATTCACCCCTCCACTTT.

In this sample, this clone turned up once. The CDR3 sequence is CASSLTAFSTDTQYF. In nucleotides, the CDR3 is TGTGCCAGCAGCTTAACCGCCTTTAGCACAGATACGCAGTATTTT. The chain carries TRBV7-2 and TRBJ2-3; no reliable D call. With 2 bases removed from V and 0 bases from J, the gap between germline ends came to 9 bases. In germline, CDR1 is SGHTA, CDR2 FQGNSA. The CDR3 extends over 15 amino acids.

This rearrangement joins TRBV5-1 to TRBJ2-7; D uncertain. V was shortened by 4 bases and J by 7 bases, with 9 bases between the two germline ends. The CDR3 sequence is 11 residues long. CDR1 is SGHRS, CDR2 YFSETQ, per germline. CDR3 nucleotides: TGCGCCAGCAGCCCCCTCCTAGAGCAGTACTTC. It specifies CASSPLLEQYF.

V and J are TRBV12-3 or TRBV12-4 and TRBJ1-4; D gene uncertain. The CDR3 extends over 13 amino acids. The V end was cut by 6 bases, the J end by 3 bases, with 8 bases between. CDR3 sequence (DNA): TGTGCCAGCAGAGGGCTTCCTAATGAAAAACTGTTTTTT. Translation: CASRGLPNEKLFF.

V is TRBV5-1 and J is TRBJ2-7, with D possibly TRBD1 on 6 matching bases. Between the trimmed V and J ends, which lost 2 bases and 3 bases, there was a span of 12 bases. The CDR3 is 14 residues long. Germline loops: CDR1 SGHRS, CDR2 YFSETQ. CDR3 sequence (DNA): TGCGCCAGCAGCTTACAGGGAGTCGACTACGAGCAGTACTTC. Protein product: CASSLQGVDYEQYF.

This clone was picked up one time. This rearrangement joins TRBV15 to TRBJ2-7, with D hard to call. Germline V gene sequence: CDR1 LNHNV, CDR2 YYDKDF (reference sequence). Trimming shortened V by 1 base and J by 3 bases, and 7 bases separated the two germline ends. The CDR3 runs 13 residues. The CDR3 sequence is CATSRGAGYEQYF. The CDR3 DNA sequence: TGTGCCACCAGCAGAGGGGCCGGCTACGAGCAGTACTTC.

The V call is TRBV6-5, the J call TRBJ1-1, with D unclear. Germline V gives CDR1 MNHEY, CDR2 SVGAGI. The V end lost 2 bases, the J end lost 8 bases, and 12 bases lay between the germline ends. The CDR3 is 13 residues long. The CDR3 reads CASSYPGFGEAFF. The CDR3 DNA reads as TGTGCCAGCAGTTACCCGGGGTTCGGAGAAGCTTTCTTT.

V and J are TRBV30 and TRBJ1-2, with a tentative D call TRBD1 (6 bases). This CDR3 has 12 amino acids. Germline loops: CDR1 GTSNPN, CDR2 SVGIG (reference sequence). Deletions cut 2 bases from V and 7 bases from J, with 11 bases between. The chain's CDR3 is CAWSRGLAGYTF. DNA for the CDR3: TGTGCCTGGAGTCGGGGGCTCGCTGGCTACACCTTC.

The CDR3 bases are TGCGCCAGCAGCTTGGCGGGACAAAACGGGTGGAACACTGAAGCTTTCTTT. The encoded protein is CASSLAGQNGWNTEAFF. This chain links TRBV5-1 with TRBJ1-1; the D gene is possibly TRBD1 (6 bases). The CDR3 extends over 17 amino acids. Trimming stripped 0 bases from V and 1 base from J, with 16 bases between. CDR1 SGHRS and CDR2 YFSETQ come from the germline V gene.

J is TRBJ1-2 and V is TRBV28, with 10 nucleotides matching TRBD1. The J segment lost 5 bases and the V segment lost 4 bases, leaving 7 bases of the junction unmatched. This CDR3 has 15 amino acids. The germline gives CDR1 MDHEN, CDR2 SYDVKM. CDR3 in DNA: TGTGCCAGCAGTTCCGGGACAGGGGTTTTGTATGGCTACACCTTC. The encoded protein is CASSSGTGVLYGYTF.

A single count supports this clone. The chain links TRBV7-2 to TRBJ2-7, with D perhaps matching TRBD1 (6 bases). The CDR3 contains 14 residues. Germline CDR1 and CDR2: SGHTA and FQGNSA. V lost 2 bases and J lost 1, with 9 bases in between. CDR3 loop: CASSLFGQSYEQYF. Written as DNA, the CDR3 is TGTGCCAGCAGCTTATTCGGACAGTCCTACGAGCAGTACTTC.

The genes are TRBV7-9 and TRBJ2-1; D is undetermined. Per germline, CDR1 SEHNR and CDR2 FQNEAQ (reference sequence). This CDR3 has 15 residues. Trimming pared 0 bases from V and 1 base from J, leaving 7 bases between. DNA of the CDR3: TGTGCCAGCAGCTTAGCGATTGGGTCCTACAATGAGCAGTTCTTC. Protein: CASSLAIGSYNEQFF.

V and J are TRBV7-3 and TRBJ1-3, with D perhaps matching TRBD1 (6 bases). Germline V gene lookup returns CDR1 SGHTA and CDR2 FQGTGA. V lost 4 bases to trimming and J lost 3 bases, with 10 bases between them. This CDR3 is 14 amino acids long. This chain's CDR3 is CASSSKTGGNTIYF. The CDR3 DNA reads TGTGCCAGCAGCTCCAAGACAGGTGGAAACACCATATATTTT.

The gene calls are TRBV5-5 and TRBJ2-1; D not resolved. The ends were cut back, 0 bases at V and 0 bases at J, with 10 bases in the middle. The CDR3 sequence is 16 residues long. The germline CDR1 and CDR2 sequences are SGHKS and YYEKEE (reference sequence). The CDR3 DNA reads TGTGCCAGCAGCTTGGGGTTCGAAAGCTCCTACAATGAGCAGTTCTTC. It encodes CASSLGFESSYNEQFF.

The V call is TRBV7-2, the J call TRBJ1-5; 7 nucleotides agree with TRBD1. Germline V gives CDR1 SGHTA, CDR2 FQGNSA. Trimming at V came to 5 bases and at J to 6 bases, leaving 4 bases not matched to a gene. The CDR3 is 13 residues long. CDR3 sequence reads: CASSRQGGQPQHF. Here the CDR3 DNA reads TGTGCCAGCAGCCGACAGGGAGGTCAGCCCCAGCATTTT. The variable domain in full, with the rest retrieved from reference TRBV7-2 and TRBJ1-5, is GAGVSQSPSNKVTEKGKDVELRCDPISGHTALYWYRQSLGQGLEFLIYFQGNSAPDKSGLPSDRFSAERTGGSVSTLTIQRTQQEDSAVYLCASSRQGGQPQHFGDGTRLSIL.

The chain employs TRBV4-2 and TRBJ1-4; D call uncertain. From germline, CDR1 is LGHNA and CDR2 YNFKEQ. This CDR3 is 15 amino acids long. V was shortened by 0 bases and J by 7 bases, with 12 bases between the two germline ends. The CDR3 DNA follows: TGTGCCAGCAGCCAAGATACCGGACGTTTTGAAAAACTGTTTTTT. This translates into CASSQDTGRFEKLFF.

The chain joins TRBV3-1 (or the pseudogene TRBV3-2) to TRBJ1-1; D not resolved. The germline V gene encodes CDR1 LGHDT and CDR2 YNNKEL (reference sequence). This CDR3 has 11 residues. Deletions cut 4 bases from V and 4 bases from J, with 4 bases between. CDR3: CASSRGTEAFF. The CDR3 DNA reads TGTGCCAGCAGCCGAGGCACTGAAGCTTTCTTT.

The chain has TRBV14 and TRBJ2-1; TRBD1 matches 7 bases. The CDR3 sequence is 13 residues long. Germline assignment: CDR1 SGHDN and CDR2 FVKESK. V was pared by 1 base and J by 9 bases, with 3 bases of the junction left unmatched. CDR3 amino acids: CASSQGYRGEQFF. CDR3 nucleotide sequence: TGTGCCAGCAGCCAAGGATACAGGGGTGAGCAGTTCTTC.

This chain connects TRBV24-1 to TRBJ2-3; no definite D call. V shed 0 bases and J shed 3 bases, with 6 bases lying between them. CDR3 size: 14 residues. The germline gives CDR1 KGHDR, CDR2 SFDVKD. The CDR3 region is CATSDLPRTDTQYF. The CDR3 nucleotides are TGTGCCACCAGTGATTTGCCAAGGACAGATACGCAGTATTTT.

The chain links TRBV5-1 to TRBJ2-3; D gene uncertain. V shed 2 bases and J shed 4 bases, with 5 bases lying between them. This CDR3 contains 12 residues. Germline lookup yields CDR1 SGHRS and CDR2 YFSETQ. CDR3 sequence: CASSLPADTQYF. The CDR3 region has the DNA TGCGCCAGCAGCTTACCAGCAGATACGCAGTATTTT.

This clone occurred a few times. This chain links TRBV27 with TRBJ1-6, with D perhaps matching TRBD1 (6 bases). This CDR3 has 17 amino acids. Germline CDR1 and CDR2: MNHEY and SMNVEV (reference sequence). V shed 4 bases and J shed 7 bases, with 20 bases lying between them. This chain's CDR3 is CASSSPLRGGNNSPLHF. The CDR3 DNA follows: TGTGCCAGCAGTTCTCCCCTCCGGGGGGGCAACAATTCACCCCTCCACTTT.

The chain carries TRBV11-2 and TRBJ1-4, with D maybe TRBD1 (5 bases). The CDR3 has 15 amino acids. V shed 5 bases and J shed 1 base, with 11 bases lying between them. The germline gives CDR1 SGHAT, CDR2 FQNNGV. CDR3 residues: CASSPQGGTNEKLFF. In DNA, the CDR3 is TGTGCCAGCAGCCCGCAGGGCGGAACTAATGAAAAACTGTTTTTT.

The sample holds a few counts of this clone. At one end the junction does not follow the germline gene, possibly because of a read error. The chain carries TRBV19 and TRBJ1-1; D is perhaps TRBD1 (5 bases). CDR1 LNHDA and CDR2 SQIVND come from the germline V gene (reference sequence). The CDR3 covers 15 residues. The DNA of the CDR3 is TGTGCCAGTAGTGCCAAGGGGAGGGTGAACCCTGAAGCTTTCTTT. Translating it yields CASSAKGRVNPEAFF.

This clone was observed a single time. In DNA form, the CDR3 reads TGTGCCAGCAGTCCTTACCGGACAGGCGGCCAAAACATTCAGTACTTC. This encodes CASSPYRTGGQNIQYF. J is TRBJ2-4 and V is TRBV27; 7 bases line up with TRBD1. Looked up from germline, CDR1 is MNHEY and CDR2 is SMNVEV (reference sequence). Unmatched junction bases numbered 12, after V lost 5 bases and J lost 5 bases. The length of the CDR3 is 16 residues.

The chain is built from TRBV2 and TRBJ1-1; D not resolved. Germline V gene data show CDR1 as SNHLY and CDR2 as FYNNEI. The CDR3 covers 14 residues. Trimming removed 5 bases from V and 4 bases from J, with 14 bases in between. The CDR3 region has the DNA TGTGCCAGCAGTCGCGGCGGACTGAGCACTGAAGCTTTCTTT. Its translation: CASSRGGLSTEAFF. The whole variable domain, remainder taken from reference TRBV2 and TRBJ1-1, is EPEVTQTPSHQVTQMGQEVILRCVPISNHLYFYWYRQILGQKVEFLVSFYNNEISEKSEIFDDQFSVERPDGSNFTLKIRSTKLEDSAMYFCASSRGGLSTEAFFGQGTRLTVV.

The J gene is TRBJ2-2, the V gene TRBV3-1 (or the pseudogene TRBV3-2); TRBD1 matches at 10 bases. CDR1 LGHDT and CDR2 YNNKEL come from the germline V gene (reference sequence). With V trimmed by 6 bases and J by 2 bases, 6 bases remained unmatched. This CDR3 is 16 amino acids long. The CDR3 DNA sequence: TGTGCCAGCAGATATGGACAGGGGGTTAACACCGGGGAGCTGTTTTTT. Protein product: CASRYGQGVNTGELFF.

The rearrangement links TRBV11-2 to TRBJ1-6; D is undetermined. The V and J ends lost 1 base and 7 bases respectively, with 8 bases between them. CDR3 size: 14 residues. Per the germline V gene, CDR1 is SGHAT and CDR2 is FQNNGV. This CDR3 reads CASSLVTDNSPLHF. The CDR3, as DNA: TGTGCCAGCAGCTTAGTGACCGACAATTCACCCCTCCACTTT. The full variable domain, completed using reference TRBV11-2 and TRBJ1-6, is EAGVAQSPRYKIIEKRQSVAFWCNPISGHATLYWYQQILGQGPKLLIQFQNNGVVDDSQLPKDRFSAERLKGVDSTLKIQPAKLEDSAVYLCASSLVTDNSPLHFGNGTRLTVT.

The chain joins TRBV3-1 (or the pseudogene TRBV3-2) to TRBJ2-2; D tentatively reads TRBD1 or TRBD2 (5 bases each). Trimming took 0 bases from V and 1 from J, leaving 18 bases between them. The CDR3 length is 19 residues. The germline CDR1 and CDR2 sequences are LGHDT and YNNKEL (reference sequence). CDR3 in DNA: TGTGCCAGCAGCCAAGAGTCTTTATCGGGACCTAGGAACACCGGGGAGCTGTTTTTT. Translating gives CASSQESLSGPRNTGELFF.